Each of the 5 T cell receptor beta chains below was sequenced from the same sample in a study of T cells in women clearing cervical HPV infection. Assay: immunoSEQ multiplex PCR; the TCRdb copy retains only in-frame clones and omits some. Recorded for this sample: some 30,000 clones. Sequencing input: blood buffy coat. All receptors come from a woman between 18 and 70 years old with a cervical HPV16 infection that either progressed to CIN3+ or cleared (not recorded which).

Comments on this clone: The missing CDR3 end, 3 residues past where the read stops, is filled in from the germline J gene. This chain connects TRBV20-1 to TRBJ2-3; 11 nucleotides line up with TRBD2. Germline trimming cut 0 bases from V and 7 bases from J; bases unmatched to any gene: 6. From germline, CDR1 is DFQATT and CDR2 SNEGSKA (reference sequence). The CDR3 is 15 amino acids. CDR3 sequence reads: CSARDYTSGSYTQYF. CDR3 bases read: TGCAGTGCTAGAGATTATACTAGCGGGAGCTATACG.

The CDR3 DNA, read in part, is TGTGCCAGCTCACCCCCGGGTCTCAGCTACGAC. It codes for CASSPPGLSYD. In full, the CDR3 reads CASSPPGLSYDYTF. The V and J genes are TRBV18 and TRBJ1-2; the D is unclear. The read stops 3 residues short of the end of the CDR3; the missing end is completed from the germline J gene. Germline assignment: CDR1 KGHSH and CDR2 LQKENI. The CDR3 is made up of 14 amino acids. The variable domain in full, completed from reference TRBV18 and TRBJ1-2, reads NAGVMQNPRHLVRRRGQEARLRCSPMKGHSHVYWYRQLPEEGLKFMVYLQKENIIDESGMPKERFSAEFPKEGPSILRIQQVVRGDSAAYFCASSPPGLSYDYTFGSGTRLTVV.

About this clone: The read finishes 3 residues shy of the CDR3 end, and the germline J gene is used to complete it. The chain employs TRBV12-3 or TRBV12-4 and TRBJ1-5, with D hard to call. The length of the CDR3 is 14 residues. V dropped 3 bases and J dropped 3 bases, with 9 bases sitting between them. The CDR3 sequence: CASSLSGYNQPQHF. Partial CDR3 DNA: TGTGCCAGCAGTTTGTCCGGGTACAATCAGCCC.

Points on this clone: The CDR3 end is not reached by the read, which stops 3 residues before it; the germline J gene fills it in. This chain uses TRBV2 with TRBJ1-5; D unclear. V lost 7 bases, J lost 2 bases, and 9 bases lay in between. Germline V gene lookup returns CDR1 SNHLY and CDR2 FYNNEI. This CDR3 contains 13 residues. The CDR3: CASTTYGNQPQHF. The DNA read from the CDR3 is TGTGCCAGCACCACCTATGGCAATCAGCCC.

As to this clone: The sequence runs out 3 residues before the end of the CDR3; the remainder is reconstructed from the germline J gene. The rearrangement links TRBV15 to TRBJ2-3; possibly TRBD1 or TRBD2 for D (6 bases each). CDR1 and CDR2 (germline): LNHNV, YYDKDF (reference sequence). This CDR3 comprises 16 residues. The CDR3 bases that were read are TGTGCCACCAGCAGAGGGAGGACGGAGGGACAAGAGACG. Encoded protein: CATSRGRTEGQET. The whole CDR3 sequence reads CATSRGRTEGQETQYF.